This passage covers 10 T cell receptor beta chains from one sample sequenced in a study of blood T cell repertoires in COVID-19. Produced via immunoSEQ multiplex PCR; TCRdb's table is partial and in-frame only. This table has more than 300,000 clones, roughly 89% appearing once. The sequencing input was peripheral blood. The receptors shown here come from a woman in her twenties or thirties with COVID-19, enrolled during active disease.

This sequence joins TRBV27 and TRBJ1-1, with D possibly TRBD1 on 5 matching bases. The V gene lost 3 bases and the J gene lost 1 base, with 12 bases spanning the gap. The CDR3 contains 15 residues. Germline lookup yields CDR1 MNHEY and CDR2 SMNVEV (reference sequence). This chain's CDR3 is CASSFRGTENTEAFF. The CDR3 DNA reads as TGTGCCAGCAGTTTCCGGGGGACGGAGAACACTGAAGCTTTCTTT.

The V and J genes are TRBV27 and TRBJ1-5; perhaps TRBD1 as D (6 bases). The germline V gene encodes CDR1 MNHEY and CDR2 SMNVEV (reference sequence). The CDR3 totals 13 residues. Trimming took 6 bases from V and 6 from J, leaving 12 bases between them. The CDR3 here is CASSRTGSQPQHF. As DNA, the CDR3 is TGTGCCAGCAGCCGCACAGGGAGTCAGCCCCAGCATTTT.

The chain combines TRBV29-1 with TRBJ1-4; 9 bases agree with TRBD1. The CDR3 extends over 15 amino acids. V trimming: 7 bases; J trimming: 1 base; junction bases outside the gene matches: 7. The germline CDR1 and CDR2 sequences are SQVTM and ANQGSEA. The CDR3 loop reads CSASGGQGTNEKLFF. The CDR3 DNA reads as TGCAGCGCCTCGGGGGGACAGGGAACTAATGAAAAACTGTTTTTT.

This clone was picked up one time. The chain recombines TRBV12-5 with TRBJ1-2; the D gene is possibly TRBD1 (6 bases). The CDR3 loop spans 15 amino acids. Germline CDR1 is LGHNT and CDR2 is FRNRAP. Trimming stripped 2 bases from V and 1 base from J, with 11 bases between. CDR3 coding DNA: TGTGCTAGTGGTTTGATGAACAGGGATAACTATGGCTACACCTTC. Its translation is CASGLMNRDNYGYTF.

The V and J genes are TRBV7-3 and TRBJ1-5; no clear D gene. The V and J ends lost 2 bases and 0 bases respectively, with 5 bases between them. The germline gives CDR1 SGHTA, CDR2 FQGTGA. The CDR3 is 14 residues long. DNA for the CDR3: TGTGCCAGCAGCTTATTTAGTAGCAATCAGCCCCAGCATTTT. Translated, it gives CASSLFSSNQPQHF.

The chain recombines TRBV28 with TRBJ1-6; the D gene is possibly TRBD1 (5 bases). V was clipped by 4 bases and J by 3 bases, with 13 bases between them. The V gene's germline CDR1 is MDHEN and CDR2 SYDVKM. The CDR3 has 16 residues. The CDR3 spells CASSWGRQRYNSPLHF. In DNA form, the CDR3 reads TGTGCCAGCAGTTGGGGTAGACAGCGCTATAATTCACCCCTCCACTTT.

This clone has just one count. The rearrangement uses TRBV9 and TRBJ2-2; possible D gene TRBD2, 7 bases. V gave up 4 bases and J gave up 1 base, with 20 bases separating them. CDR1 and CDR2 (germline): SGDLS, YYNGEE. There are 18 residues in the CDR3. In nucleotides, the CDR3 is TGTGCCAGCAGCACCCAAAGAACAGGGAGGGGGAACACCGGGGAGCTGTTTTTT. Translation gives CASSTQRTGRGNTGELFF.

The V gene is TRBV7-2, the J gene TRBJ1-6; D remains ambiguous. The CDR3 is 19 residues long. V lost 4 bases to trimming and J lost 0 bases, with 19 bases between them. Germline V CDR1 and CDR2: SGHTA, FQGNSA. The CDR3 is CASSSHPGLISSYNSPLHF. In DNA form, the CDR3 reads TGTGCCAGCAGCTCCCACCCCGGACTGATTAGCTCCTATAATTCACCCCTCCACTTT.

There are a few counts of this clone. V is TRBV6-1 and J is TRBJ1-5, with TRBD1 as a possible D gene (6 bases). Between the trimmed V and J ends, which lost 5 bases and 1 base, there was a span of 12 bases. CDR3 length: 15 residues. CDR1 MNHNS and CDR2 SASEGT come from the germline V gene. The CDR3 DNA follows: TGTGCCAGCAGTTTCCGACAGGAAAGCAATCAGCCCCAGCATTTT. The encoded protein is CASSFRQESNQPQHF.

The chain recombines TRBV28 with TRBJ1-3, with a possible D match to TRBD1 (6 bases). Germline CDR1 MDHEN, CDR2 SYDVKM. CDR3 length equals 13 residues. V lost 6 bases, J lost 4 bases, and 10 bases lay in between. In DNA form, the CDR3 reads TGTGCCAGCAGAACAGGGTTCGGAAACACCATATATTTT. Translation gives CASRTGFGNTIYF.